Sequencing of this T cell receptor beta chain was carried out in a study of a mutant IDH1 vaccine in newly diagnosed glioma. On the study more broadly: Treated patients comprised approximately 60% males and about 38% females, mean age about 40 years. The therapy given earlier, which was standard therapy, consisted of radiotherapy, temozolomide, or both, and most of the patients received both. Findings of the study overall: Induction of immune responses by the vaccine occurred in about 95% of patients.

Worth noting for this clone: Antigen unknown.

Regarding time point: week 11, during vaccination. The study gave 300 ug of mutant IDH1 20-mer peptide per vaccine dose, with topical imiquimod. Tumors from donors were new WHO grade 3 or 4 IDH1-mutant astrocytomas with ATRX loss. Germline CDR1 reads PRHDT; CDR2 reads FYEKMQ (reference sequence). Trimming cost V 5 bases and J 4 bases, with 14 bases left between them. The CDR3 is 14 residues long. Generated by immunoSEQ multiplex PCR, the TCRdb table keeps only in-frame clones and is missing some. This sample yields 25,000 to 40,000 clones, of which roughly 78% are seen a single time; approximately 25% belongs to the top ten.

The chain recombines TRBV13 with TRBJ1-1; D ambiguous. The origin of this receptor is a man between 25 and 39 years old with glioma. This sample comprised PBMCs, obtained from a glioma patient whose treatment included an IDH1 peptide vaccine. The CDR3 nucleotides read TGTGCCAGCAGCCCCCCCGGAAGCCTCACTGAAGCTTTCTTT. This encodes CASSPPGSLTEAFF. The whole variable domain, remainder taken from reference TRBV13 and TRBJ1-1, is AAGVIQSPRHLIKEKRETATLKCYPIPRHDTVYWYQQGPGQDPQFLISFYEKMQSDKGSIPDRFSAQQFSDYHSELNMSSLELGDSALYFCASSPPGSLTEAFFGQGTRLTVV.